A selection of T cell receptor beta chains follows, all from one sample in a study of blood T cell repertoires in COVID-19. The method was immunoSEQ multiplex PCR; TCRdb's version includes in-frame clones alone and lacks a portion of them. The sample comprises hundreds of thousands of clones, 75% to 85% of which are singletons, and around 7.5% rests with the top ten. The material sequenced was peripheral blood. The receptors here all came from a woman of 80 years or more with COVID-19, enrolled during active disease. Both conserved end residues are part of each CDR3. Fields, in order: D gene, clone size, J gene, V gene, CDR3 DNA, CDR3 protein. The D gene is left open where the match is weak. The size of a clone is reported for some rows only, either as once, few or many, or as a class for expanded clones.

D gene: TRBD1; clone size: once; J gene: TRBJ1-2; V gene: TRBV28; CDR3 DNA: TGTGCCAGCAGATCCCTCGGGACAGGGGCCTATGGCTACACCTTC; CDR3 protein: CASRSLGTGAYGYTF
D gene: TRBD2; clone size: .; J gene: TRBJ2-5; V gene: TRBV20-1; CDR3 DNA: TGCAGTGCTAGTGGGGCGGGGGGCCTGCAAGAGACCCAGTACTTC; CDR3 protein: CSASGAGGLQETQYF
D gene: .; clone size: .; J gene: TRBJ2-1; V gene: TRBV18; CDR3 DNA: TGTGCCAGCTCACCACGAGGGAGGCGTAACAATGAGCAGTTCTTC; CDR3 protein: CASSPRGRRNNEQFF
D gene: .; clone size: .; J gene: TRBJ2-2; V gene: TRBV7-9; CDR3 DNA: TGTGCCAGCCGTCCGATGGGCAACACCGGGGAGCTGTTTTTT; CDR3 protein: CASRPMGNTGELFF
D gene: TRBD1; clone size: .; J gene: TRBJ1-2; V gene: TRBV11-2; CDR3 DNA: TGTGCCAGCAGGGCACCGGGACAGAAGTTTGATTATGGCTACACCTTC; CDR3 protein: CASRAPGQKFDYGYTF
D gene: .; clone size: .; J gene: TRBJ2-2; V gene: TRBV9; CDR3 DNA: TGTGCCAGCAGCGTCGTCGGGGCCGGGGAGCTGTTTTTT; CDR3 protein: CASSVVGAGELFF
D gene: .; clone size: .; J gene: TRBJ2-1; V gene: TRBV29-1; CDR3 DNA: TGCAGCGTTGAAAATTGGGCAGGTCACAATGAGCAGTTCTTC; CDR3 protein: CSVENWAGHNEQFF
D gene: .; clone size: .; J gene: TRBJ1-1; V gene: TRBV18; CDR3 DNA: TGTGCCAGCTCACCCCGGTTGAACACTGAAGCTTTCTTT; CDR3 protein: CASSPRLNTEAFF
D gene: .; clone size: .; J gene: TRBJ1-2; V gene: TRBV4-2; CDR3 DNA: TGTGCCAGCAGCCAGGACTCACGCGACGTGAAGTATGGCTACACCTTC; CDR3 protein: CASSQDSRDVKYGYTF
D gene: TRBD1; clone size: .; J gene: TRBJ1-2; V gene: TRBV6-1; CDR3 DNA: TGTGCCAGCAGTGAAGCGCGGGCCAGGGGGATCACTAACTATGGCTACACCTTC; CDR3 protein: CASSEARARGITNYGYTF
D gene: .; clone size: once; J gene: TRBJ1-1; V gene: TRBV7-2; CDR3 DNA: TGTGCCAGCAGCCCCCCCGGGGTGGGGACTGAAGCTTTCTTT; CDR3 protein: CASSPPGVGTEAFF
D gene: .; clone size: few; J gene: TRBJ1-1; V gene: TRBV5-1; CDR3 DNA: TGCGCCAGCAGCGATGGCGGCGGAGCTTTCTTT; CDR3 protein: CASSDGGGAFF
D gene: .; clone size: once; J gene: TRBJ2-5; V gene: TRBV30; CDR3 DNA: TGTGCCTCCCTGGGTCCGGGGGTGGAGACCCAGTACTTC; CDR3 protein: CASLGPGVETQYF
D gene: .; clone size: .; J gene: TRBJ2-7; V gene: TRBV6-2/TRBV6-3; CDR3 DNA: TGTGCCAGCAGTTCAGCATCTGAGGGCGAGCAGTACTTC; CDR3 protein: CASSSASEGEQYF
D gene: TRBD2; clone size: .; J gene: TRBJ2-1; V gene: TRBV28; CDR3 DNA: TGTGCCAGCAGTCCCACCCCGGGAGGGGGGTACAATGAGCAGTTCTTC; CDR3 protein: CASSPTPGGGYNEQFF
D gene: TRBD1; clone size: .; J gene: TRBJ1-5; V gene: TRBV7-4; CDR3 DNA: TGTGCCAGCGGTCCATTGGGAAGGGGGCGCCCCGGCAATCAGCCCCAGCATTTT; CDR3 protein: CASGPLGRGRPGNQPQHF
D gene: .; clone size: .; J gene: TRBJ1-2; V gene: TRBV7-9; CDR3 DNA: TGTGCCAGCAGCTTAGGCTCAGAGACTTATGGCTACACCTTC; CDR3 protein: CASSLGSETYGYTF
D gene: TRBD2; clone size: .; J gene: TRBJ2-3; V gene: TRBV9; CDR3 DNA: TGTGCCAGCAGCAAACTAGCGACTAGCACAGATACGCAGTATTTT; CDR3 protein: CASSKLATSTDTQYF
D gene: .; clone size: .; J gene: TRBJ2-3; V gene: TRBV7-7; CDR3 DNA: TGTGCTAGCAGCTTAGGATCGGGGGGCACAGATACGCAGTATTTT; CDR3 protein: CASSLGSGGTDTQYF
D gene: .; clone size: .; J gene: TRBJ2-7; V gene: TRBV27; CDR3 DNA: TGTGCCAGCAGTTTCCAGGGATGGTCCTACGAGCAGTACTTC; CDR3 protein: CASSFQGWSYEQYF
D gene: .; clone size: .; J gene: TRBJ1-4; V gene: TRBV6-5; CDR3 DNA: TGTGCCAGCAGTTCCCATTTCAGGGCCCCGGAGGAAAAACTGTTTTTT; CDR3 protein: CASSSHFRAPEEKLFF
D gene: .; clone size: .; J gene: TRBJ1-1; V gene: TRBV10-3; CDR3 DNA: TGTGCCACGGCAGGGGTGAACACTGAAGCTTTCTTT; CDR3 protein: CATAGVNTEAFF